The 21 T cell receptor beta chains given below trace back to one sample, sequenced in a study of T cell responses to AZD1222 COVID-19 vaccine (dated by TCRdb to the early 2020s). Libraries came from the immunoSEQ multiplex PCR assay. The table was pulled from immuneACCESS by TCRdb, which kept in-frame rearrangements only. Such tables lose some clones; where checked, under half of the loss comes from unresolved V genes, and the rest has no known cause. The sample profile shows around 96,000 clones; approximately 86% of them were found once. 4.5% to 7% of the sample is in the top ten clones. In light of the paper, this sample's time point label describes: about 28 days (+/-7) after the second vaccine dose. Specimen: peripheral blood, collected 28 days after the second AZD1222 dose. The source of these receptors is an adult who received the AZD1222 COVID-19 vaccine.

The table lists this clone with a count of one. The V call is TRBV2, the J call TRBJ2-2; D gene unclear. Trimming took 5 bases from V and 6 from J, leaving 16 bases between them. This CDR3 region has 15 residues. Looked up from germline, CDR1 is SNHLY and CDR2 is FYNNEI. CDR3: CASSTTWGSAGELFF. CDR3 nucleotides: TGTGCCAGCAGTACTACTTGGGGATCGGCCGGGGAGCTGTTTTTT.

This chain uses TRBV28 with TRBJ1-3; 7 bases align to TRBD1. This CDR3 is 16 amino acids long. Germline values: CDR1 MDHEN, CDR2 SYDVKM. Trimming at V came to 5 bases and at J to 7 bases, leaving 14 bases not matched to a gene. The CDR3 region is CASSPNTGVGGNTIYF. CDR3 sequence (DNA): TGTGCCAGCAGTCCAAACACAGGGGTGGGTGGTAACACCATATATTTT.

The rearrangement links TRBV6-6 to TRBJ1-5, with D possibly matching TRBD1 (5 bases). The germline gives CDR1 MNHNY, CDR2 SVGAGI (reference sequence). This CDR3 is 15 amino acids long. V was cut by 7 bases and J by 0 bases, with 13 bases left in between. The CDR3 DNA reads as TGTGCCAGCATTCCTCAGGGATATAGCAATCAGCCCCAGCATTTT. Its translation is CASIPQGYSNQPQHF.

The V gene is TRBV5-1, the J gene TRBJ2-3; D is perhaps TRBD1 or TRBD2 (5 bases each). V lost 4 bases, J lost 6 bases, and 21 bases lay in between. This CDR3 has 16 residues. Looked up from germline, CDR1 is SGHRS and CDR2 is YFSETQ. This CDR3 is CASSGGPRNPRDTQYF. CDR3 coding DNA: TGCGCCAGCAGCGGGGGACCGCGCAACCCACGCGATACGCAGTATTTT.

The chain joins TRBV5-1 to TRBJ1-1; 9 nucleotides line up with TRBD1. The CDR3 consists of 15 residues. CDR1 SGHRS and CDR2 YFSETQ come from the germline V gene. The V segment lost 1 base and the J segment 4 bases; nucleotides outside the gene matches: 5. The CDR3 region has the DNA TGCGCCAGCAGCTTGACCGGACAGGGGACCACTGAAGCTTTCTTT. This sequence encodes CASSLTGQGTTEAFF.

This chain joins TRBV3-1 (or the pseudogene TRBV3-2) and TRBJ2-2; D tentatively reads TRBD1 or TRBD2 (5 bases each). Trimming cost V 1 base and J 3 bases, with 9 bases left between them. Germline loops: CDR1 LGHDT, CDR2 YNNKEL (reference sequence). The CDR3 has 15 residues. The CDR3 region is CASSQGMGDTGELFF. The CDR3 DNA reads TGTGCCAGCAGCCAAGGTATGGGGGACACCGGGGAGCTGTTTTTT.

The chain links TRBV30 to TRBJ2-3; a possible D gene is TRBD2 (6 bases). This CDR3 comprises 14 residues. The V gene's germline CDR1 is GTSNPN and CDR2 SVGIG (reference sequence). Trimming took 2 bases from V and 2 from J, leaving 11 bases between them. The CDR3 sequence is CAWSPTRFTDTQYF. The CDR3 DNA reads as TGTGCCTGGAGTCCGACTAGATTCACAGATACGCAGTATTTT.

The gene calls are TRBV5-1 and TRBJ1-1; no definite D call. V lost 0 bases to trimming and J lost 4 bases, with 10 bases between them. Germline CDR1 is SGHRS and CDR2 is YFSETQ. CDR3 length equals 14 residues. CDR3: CASSLGAPATEAFF. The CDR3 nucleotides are TGCGCCAGCAGCTTGGGGGCCCCTGCCACTGAAGCTTTCTTT.

The CDR3 DNA sequence: TGTGCCTCCCCGGGCGCCGAGGGGGAGACCCAGTACTTC. Its translation: CASPGAEGETQYF. The chain uses TRBV30 and TRBJ2-5, with D perhaps TRBD1 or TRBD2 (5 bases each). The germline CDR1 and CDR2 sequences are GTSNPN and SVGIG (reference sequence). The CDR3 is 13 amino acids. V was shortened by 7 bases and J by 5 bases, with 17 bases between the two germline ends.

This CDR3 is CASSEAFIEAGYTF. CDR3 bases: TGTGCCAGCAGTGAAGCGTTTATAGAGGCTGGCTACACCTTC. The chain combines TRBV6-1 with TRBJ1-2; D is ambiguous. The V end lost 0 bases, the J end lost 7 bases, and 12 bases lay between the germline ends. Germline CDR1 is MNHNS and CDR2 is SASEGT. The CDR3 covers 14 residues.

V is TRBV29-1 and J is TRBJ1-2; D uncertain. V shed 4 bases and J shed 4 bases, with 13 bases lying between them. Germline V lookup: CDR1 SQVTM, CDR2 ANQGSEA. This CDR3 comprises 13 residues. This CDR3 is CSVVTDSGYGYTF. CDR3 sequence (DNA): TGCAGCGTTGTAACGGACTCCGGCTATGGCTACACCTTC.

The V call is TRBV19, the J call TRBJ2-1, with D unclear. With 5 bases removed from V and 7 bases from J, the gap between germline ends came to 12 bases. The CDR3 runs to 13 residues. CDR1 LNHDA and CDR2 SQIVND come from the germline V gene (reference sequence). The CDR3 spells CASSLPVLNEQFF. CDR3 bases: TGTGCCAGTAGTCTCCCGGTACTGAATGAGCAGTTCTTC.

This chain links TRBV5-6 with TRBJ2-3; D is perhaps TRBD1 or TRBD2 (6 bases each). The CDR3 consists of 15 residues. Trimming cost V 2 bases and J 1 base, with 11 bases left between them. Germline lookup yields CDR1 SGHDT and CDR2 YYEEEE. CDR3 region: CASSLWGAGTDTQYF. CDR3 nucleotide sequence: TGTGCCAGCAGCTTATGGGGGGCTGGCACAGATACGCAGTATTTT.

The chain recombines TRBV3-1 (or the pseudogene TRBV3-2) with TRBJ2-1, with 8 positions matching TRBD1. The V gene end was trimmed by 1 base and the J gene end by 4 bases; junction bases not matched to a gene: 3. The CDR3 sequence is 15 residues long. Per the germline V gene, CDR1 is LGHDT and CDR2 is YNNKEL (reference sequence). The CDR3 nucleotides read TGTGCCAGCAGCCAAGTCCACAGGGGGTACAATGAGCAGTTCTTC. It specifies CASSQVHRGYNEQFF.

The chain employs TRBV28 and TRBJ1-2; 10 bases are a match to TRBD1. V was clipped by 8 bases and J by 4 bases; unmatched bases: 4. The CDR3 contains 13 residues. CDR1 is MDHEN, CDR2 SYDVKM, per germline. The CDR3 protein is CASSGQGPYGYTF. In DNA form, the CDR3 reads TGTGCCAGCTCGGGACAGGGGCCCTATGGCTACACCTTC.

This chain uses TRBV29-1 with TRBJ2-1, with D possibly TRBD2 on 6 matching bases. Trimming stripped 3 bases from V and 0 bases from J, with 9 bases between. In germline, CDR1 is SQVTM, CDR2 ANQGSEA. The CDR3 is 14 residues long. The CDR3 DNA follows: TGCAGCGTTGATCGGGGGAGCTCCTACAATGAGCAGTTCTTC. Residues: CSVDRGSSYNEQFF.

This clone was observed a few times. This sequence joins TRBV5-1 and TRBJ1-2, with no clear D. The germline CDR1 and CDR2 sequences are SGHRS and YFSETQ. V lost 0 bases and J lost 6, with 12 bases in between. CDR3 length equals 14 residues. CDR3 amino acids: CASSLDRTENGYTF. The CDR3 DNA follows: TGCGCCAGCAGCTTGGATCGCACGGAGAATGGCTACACCTTC.

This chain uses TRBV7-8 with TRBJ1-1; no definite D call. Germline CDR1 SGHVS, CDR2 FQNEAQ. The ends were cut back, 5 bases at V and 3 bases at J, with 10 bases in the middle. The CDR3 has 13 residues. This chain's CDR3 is CASSATGYTEAFF. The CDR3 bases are TGTGCCAGCAGCGCTACGGGATACACTGAAGCTTTCTTT.

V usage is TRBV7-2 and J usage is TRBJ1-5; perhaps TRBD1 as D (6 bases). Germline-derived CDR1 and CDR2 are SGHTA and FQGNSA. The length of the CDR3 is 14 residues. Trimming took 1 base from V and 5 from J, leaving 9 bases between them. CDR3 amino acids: CASSLDRAYQPQHF. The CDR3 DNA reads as TGTGCCAGCAGCTTAGACAGGGCGTATCAGCCCCAGCATTTT.

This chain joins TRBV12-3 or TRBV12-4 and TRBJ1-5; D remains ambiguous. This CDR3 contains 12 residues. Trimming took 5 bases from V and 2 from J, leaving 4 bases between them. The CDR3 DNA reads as TGTGCCAGCAGTAGGGGCAATCAGCCCCAGCATTTT. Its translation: CASSRGNQPQHF.

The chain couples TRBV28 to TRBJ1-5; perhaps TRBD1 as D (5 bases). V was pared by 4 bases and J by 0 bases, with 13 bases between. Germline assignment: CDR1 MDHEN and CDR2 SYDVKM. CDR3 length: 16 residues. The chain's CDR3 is CASSSPREYSNQPQHF. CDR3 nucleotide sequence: TGTGCCAGCAGTTCCCCCAGGGAGTATAGCAATCAGCCCCAGCATTTT.